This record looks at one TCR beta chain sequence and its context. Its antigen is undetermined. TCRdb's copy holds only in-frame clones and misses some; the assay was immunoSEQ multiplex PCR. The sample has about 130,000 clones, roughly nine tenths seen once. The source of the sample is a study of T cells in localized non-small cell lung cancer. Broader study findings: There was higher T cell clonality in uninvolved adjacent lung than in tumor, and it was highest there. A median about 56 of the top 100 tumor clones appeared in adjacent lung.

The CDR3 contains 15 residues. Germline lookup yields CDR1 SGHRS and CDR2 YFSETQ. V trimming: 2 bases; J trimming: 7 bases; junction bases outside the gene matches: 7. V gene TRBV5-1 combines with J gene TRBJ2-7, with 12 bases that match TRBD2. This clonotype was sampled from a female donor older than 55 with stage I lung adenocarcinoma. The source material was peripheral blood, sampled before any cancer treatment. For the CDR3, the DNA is TGCGCCAGCAGCTTACGACTAGCGGGAGCTGGGGAGCAGTACTTC. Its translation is CASSLRLAGAGEQYF.